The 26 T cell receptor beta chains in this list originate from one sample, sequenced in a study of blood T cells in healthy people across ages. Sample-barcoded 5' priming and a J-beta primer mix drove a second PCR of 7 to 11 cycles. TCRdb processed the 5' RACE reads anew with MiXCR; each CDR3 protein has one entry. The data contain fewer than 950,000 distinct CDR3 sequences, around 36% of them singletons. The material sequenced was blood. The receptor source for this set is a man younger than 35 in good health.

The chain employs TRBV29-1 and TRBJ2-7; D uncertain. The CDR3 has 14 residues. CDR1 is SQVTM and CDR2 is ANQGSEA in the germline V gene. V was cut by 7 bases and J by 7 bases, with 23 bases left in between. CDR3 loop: CSGSETGPYNEQYF. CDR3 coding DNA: TGCAGCGGTTCTGAAACGGGTCCCTACAATGAGCAGTACTTC.

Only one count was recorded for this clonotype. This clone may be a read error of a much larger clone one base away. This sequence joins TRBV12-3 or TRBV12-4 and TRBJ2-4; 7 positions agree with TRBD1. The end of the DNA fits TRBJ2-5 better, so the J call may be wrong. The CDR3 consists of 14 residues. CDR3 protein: CASSGDSPQETQYF. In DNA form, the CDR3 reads TGTGCCAGCAGCGGGGACAGCCCCCAAGAGACCCAGTACTTC.

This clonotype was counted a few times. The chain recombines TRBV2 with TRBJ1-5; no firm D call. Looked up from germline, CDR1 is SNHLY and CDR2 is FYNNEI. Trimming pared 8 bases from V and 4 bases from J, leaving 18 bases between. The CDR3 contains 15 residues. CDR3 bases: TGTGCCAGCCGGCGGGCGTTACCCAGGAATCAGCCCCAGCATTTT. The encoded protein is CASRRALPRNQPQHF.

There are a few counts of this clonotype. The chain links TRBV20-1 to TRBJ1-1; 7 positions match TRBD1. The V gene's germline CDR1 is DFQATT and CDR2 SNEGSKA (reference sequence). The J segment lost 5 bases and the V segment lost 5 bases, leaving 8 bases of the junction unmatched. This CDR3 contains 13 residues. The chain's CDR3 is CSALAGGRTEAFF. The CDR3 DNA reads TGCAGTGCTTTAGCAGGGGGGAGAACTGAAGCTTTCTTT.

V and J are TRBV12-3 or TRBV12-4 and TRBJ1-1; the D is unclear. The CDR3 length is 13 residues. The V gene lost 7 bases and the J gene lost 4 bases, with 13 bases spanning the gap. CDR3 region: CASNLWGGTEAFF. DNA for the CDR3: TGTGCCAGCAACTTGTGGGGTGGCACTGAAGCTTTCTTT.

CDR3 in DNA: TGTGCCAGCAGTTTAGGGCAGGCTTCTAAGGGCTACGAGCAGTTCTTC. The encoded protein is CASSLGQASKGYEQFF. The chain employs TRBV12-3 or TRBV12-4 and TRBJ2-1; D gene uncertain. CDR3 length: 16 amino acids. The V end lost 1 base, the J end lost 10 bases, and 20 bases lay between the germline ends.

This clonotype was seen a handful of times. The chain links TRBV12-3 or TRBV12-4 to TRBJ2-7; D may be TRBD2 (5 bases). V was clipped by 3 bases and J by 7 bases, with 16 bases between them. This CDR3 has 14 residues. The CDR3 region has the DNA TGTGCCAGCAGTTTGAGGGCACGGGAAAATGAGCAGTACTTC. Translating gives CASSLRARENEQYF.

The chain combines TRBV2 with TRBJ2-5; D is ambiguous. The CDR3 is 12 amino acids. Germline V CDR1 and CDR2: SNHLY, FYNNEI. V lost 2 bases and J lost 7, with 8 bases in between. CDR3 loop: CASSETARTQYF. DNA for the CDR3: TGTGCCAGCAGTGAAACGGCCAGGACCCAGTACTTC.

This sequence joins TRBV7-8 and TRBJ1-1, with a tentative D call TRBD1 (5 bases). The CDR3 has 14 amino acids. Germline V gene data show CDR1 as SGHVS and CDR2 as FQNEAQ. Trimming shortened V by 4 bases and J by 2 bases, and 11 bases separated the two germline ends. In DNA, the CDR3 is TGTGCCAGCAGCTCGACAGTGGATAACACTGAAGCTTTCTTT. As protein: CASSSTVDNTEAFF.

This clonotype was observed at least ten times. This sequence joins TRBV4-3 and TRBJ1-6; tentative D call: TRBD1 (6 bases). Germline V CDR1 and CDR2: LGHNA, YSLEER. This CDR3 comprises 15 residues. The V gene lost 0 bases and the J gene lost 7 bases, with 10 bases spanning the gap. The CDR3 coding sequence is TGCGCCAGCAGCCAAGATCAACAGGGAAATTCACCCCTCCACTTT. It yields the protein CASSQDQQGNSPLHF.

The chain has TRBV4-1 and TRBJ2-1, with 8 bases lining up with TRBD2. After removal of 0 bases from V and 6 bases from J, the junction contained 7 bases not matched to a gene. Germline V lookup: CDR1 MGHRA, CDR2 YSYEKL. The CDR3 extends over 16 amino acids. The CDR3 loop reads CASSQDWGRGANEQFF. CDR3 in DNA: TGCGCCAGCAGCCAAGATTGGGGGCGGGGGGCCAATGAGCAGTTCTTC.

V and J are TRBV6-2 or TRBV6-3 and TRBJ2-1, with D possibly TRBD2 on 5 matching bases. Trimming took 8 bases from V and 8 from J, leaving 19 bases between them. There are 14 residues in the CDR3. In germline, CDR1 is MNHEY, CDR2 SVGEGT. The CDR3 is CASGLSTLLHEQFF. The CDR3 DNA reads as TGTGCCAGCGGACTTTCGACTCTGCTACATGAGCAGTTCTTC.

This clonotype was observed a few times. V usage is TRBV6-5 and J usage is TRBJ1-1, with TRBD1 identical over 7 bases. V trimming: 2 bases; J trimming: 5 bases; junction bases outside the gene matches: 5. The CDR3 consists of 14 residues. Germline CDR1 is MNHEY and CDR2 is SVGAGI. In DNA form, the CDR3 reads TGTGCCAGCAGTTACAATATACAGGGGACTGAAGCTTTCTTT. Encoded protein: CASSYNIQGTEAFF.

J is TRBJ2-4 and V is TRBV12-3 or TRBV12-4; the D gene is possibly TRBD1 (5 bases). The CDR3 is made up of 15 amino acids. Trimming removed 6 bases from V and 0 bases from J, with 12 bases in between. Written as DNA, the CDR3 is TGTGCCAGCAGCACAGGAGACGTAGCCAAAAACATTCAGTACTTC. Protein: CASSTGDVAKNIQYF.

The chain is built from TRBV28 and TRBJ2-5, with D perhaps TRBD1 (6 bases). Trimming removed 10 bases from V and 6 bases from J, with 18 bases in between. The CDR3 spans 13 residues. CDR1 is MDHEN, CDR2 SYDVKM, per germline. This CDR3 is CANAPGDRQTQYF. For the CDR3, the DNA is TGTGCCAACGCCCCCGGAGACAGGCAGACCCAGTACTTC.

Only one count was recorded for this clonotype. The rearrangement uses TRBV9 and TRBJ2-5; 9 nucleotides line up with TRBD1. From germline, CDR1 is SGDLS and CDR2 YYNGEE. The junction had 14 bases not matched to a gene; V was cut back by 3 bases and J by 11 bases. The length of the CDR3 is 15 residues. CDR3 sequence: CASSGLQGANGEQYF. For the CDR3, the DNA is TGTGCCAGCAGCGGTCTACAGGGGGCAAACGGTGAGCAGTACTTC.

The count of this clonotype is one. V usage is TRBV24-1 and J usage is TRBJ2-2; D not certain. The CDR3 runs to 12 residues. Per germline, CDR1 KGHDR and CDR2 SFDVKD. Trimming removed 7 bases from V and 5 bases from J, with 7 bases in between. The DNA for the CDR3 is TGTGCCACCAGATCCCCGACCGGGGAGCTGTTTTTT. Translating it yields CATRSPTGELFF.

CDR3 region: CASSLAENTGELFF. In nucleotides, the CDR3 is TGCGCCAGCAGCTTGGCGGAGAACACCGGGGAGCTGTTTTTT. The rearrangement uses TRBV5-1 and TRBJ2-2; D is unclear. This CDR3 has 14 residues. Germline assignment: CDR1 SGHRS and CDR2 YFSETQ. Trimming removed 0 bases from V and 1 base from J, with 4 bases in between.

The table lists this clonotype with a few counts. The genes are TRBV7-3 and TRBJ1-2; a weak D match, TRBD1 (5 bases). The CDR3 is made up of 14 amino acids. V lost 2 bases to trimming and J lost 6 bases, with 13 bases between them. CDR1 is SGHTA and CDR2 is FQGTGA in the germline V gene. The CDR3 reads CASSLLSGEHGYTF. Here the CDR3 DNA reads TGTGCCAGCAGCTTATTATCGGGGGAACATGGCTACACCTTC.

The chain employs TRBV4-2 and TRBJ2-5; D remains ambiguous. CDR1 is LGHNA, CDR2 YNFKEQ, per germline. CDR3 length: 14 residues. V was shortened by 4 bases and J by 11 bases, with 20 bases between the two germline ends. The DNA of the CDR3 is TGTGCCAGCAGCCCAAACGAGACTCCCAATGAGCAGTACTTC. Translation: CASSPNETPNEQYF.

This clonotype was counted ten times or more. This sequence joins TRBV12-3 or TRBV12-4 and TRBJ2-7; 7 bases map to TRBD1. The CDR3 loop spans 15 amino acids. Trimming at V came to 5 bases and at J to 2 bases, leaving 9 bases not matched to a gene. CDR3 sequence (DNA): TGTGCCAGCAGTGCCCAAGGACAGGTAGCCTACGAGCAGTACTTC. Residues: CASSAQGQVAYEQYF.

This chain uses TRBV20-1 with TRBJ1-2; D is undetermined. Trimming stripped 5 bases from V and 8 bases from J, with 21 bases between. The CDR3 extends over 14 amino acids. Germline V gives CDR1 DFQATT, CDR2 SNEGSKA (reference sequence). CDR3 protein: CSALFGLRADGYTF. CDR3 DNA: TGCAGTGCTCTATTCGGGTTGAGGGCGGACGGCTACACCTTC.

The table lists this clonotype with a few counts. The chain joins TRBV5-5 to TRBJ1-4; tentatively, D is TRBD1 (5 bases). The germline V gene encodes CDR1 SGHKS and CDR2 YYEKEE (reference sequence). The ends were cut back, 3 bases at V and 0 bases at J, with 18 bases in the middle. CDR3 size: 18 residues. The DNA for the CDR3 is TGTGCCAGCAGCTCGTCACAACGGGACGTTGCAACTAATGAAAAACTGTTTTTT. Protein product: CASSSSQRDVATNEKLFF.

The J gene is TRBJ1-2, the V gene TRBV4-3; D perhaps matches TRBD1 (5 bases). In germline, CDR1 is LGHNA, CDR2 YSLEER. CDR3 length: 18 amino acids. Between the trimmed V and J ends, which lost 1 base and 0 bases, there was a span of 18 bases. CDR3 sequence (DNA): TGCGCCAGCAGCCAAGGCGCTACCCAGGGCCTAGCTAACTATGGCTACACCTTC. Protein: CASSQGATQGLANYGYTF.

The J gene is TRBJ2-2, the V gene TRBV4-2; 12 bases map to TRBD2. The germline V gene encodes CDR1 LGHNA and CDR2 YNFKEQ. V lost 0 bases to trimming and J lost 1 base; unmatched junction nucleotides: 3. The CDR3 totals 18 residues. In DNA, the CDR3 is TGTGCCAGCAGCCAAGACCCGACTAGCGGGGGGAACACCGGGGAGCTGTTTTTT. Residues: CASSQDPTSGGNTGELFF.

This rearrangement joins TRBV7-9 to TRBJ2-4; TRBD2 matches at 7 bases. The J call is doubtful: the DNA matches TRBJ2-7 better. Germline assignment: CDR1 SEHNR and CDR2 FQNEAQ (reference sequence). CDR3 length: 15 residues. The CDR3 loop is CASTLWGGTSYEQYF. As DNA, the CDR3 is TGTGCCAGCACCCTATGGGGGGGAACCTCCTACGAGCAGTACTTC.